This is a list of T cell receptor beta chains from one sample in a study. MiXCR, run by TCRdb on the 5' RACE reads, gives a single entry per CDR3 protein. The profile covers roughly 40,000 distinct CDR3 sequences, with about 20% appearing a single time and approximately 3% taken by the ten largest. The sample was naive CD4+ T cells sorted from a lymph node. These receptors all stem from a female donor with breast cancer. The CDR3 runs from the conserved cysteine through the conserved F or W. Fields, in order: CDR3 DNA, CDR3 protein, D gene, clone size, J gene, V gene. D genes are given only for firm matches. Where a row states a size, it is once, few, many or the class of an expanded clone; other rows omit it.

CDR3 DNA: TGCAGCGTTGGGTGGGCACCGGGGTGGGAGACCCAGTACTTC; CDR3 protein: CSVGWAPGWETQYF; D gene: .; clone size: .; J gene: TRBJ2-5; V gene: TRBV29-1
CDR3 DNA: TGCGCCAGCAGCGTTAGCGGGAGCTCGGAGACCCAGTACTTC; CDR3 protein: CASSVSGSSETQYF; D gene: TRBD2; clone size: .; J gene: TRBJ2-5; V gene: TRBV5-1
CDR3 DNA: TGTGCCAGCAGCCCCGGACTAGCGGGAAGGAGCTCCTACGAGCAGTACTTC; CDR3 protein: CASSPGLAGRSSYEQYF; D gene: TRBD2; clone size: few; J gene: TRBJ2-7; V gene: TRBV11-3
CDR3 DNA: TGCGCCAGCAGCTCGGGTCCTAGCGGCCGAAGCTCCTACGAGCAGTACTTC; CDR3 protein: CASSSGPSGRSSYEQYF; D gene: TRBD2; clone size: .; J gene: TRBJ2-7; V gene: TRBV5-1
CDR3 DNA: TGCGCCAGCAGCACGGGACAGGCAAACACTGAAGCTTTCTTT; CDR3 protein: CASSTGQANTEAFF; D gene: TRBD1; clone size: few; J gene: TRBJ1-1; V gene: TRBV5-1
CDR3 DNA: TGCAGCGTTGACTATGGCTACACCTTC; CDR3 protein: CSVDYGYTF; D gene: .; clone size: many; J gene: TRBJ1-2; V gene: TRBV29-1
CDR3 DNA: TGTGCCAGCAGCTCCGGCTCCTACAATGAGCAGTTCTTC; CDR3 protein: CASSSGSYNEQFF; D gene: .; clone size: .; J gene: TRBJ2-1; V gene: TRBV7-3
CDR3 DNA: TGTGCCAGCAGCGTAGGGGACTTCTCCTACGAGCAGTACTTC; CDR3 protein: CASSVGDFSYEQYF; D gene: .; clone size: many; J gene: TRBJ2-7; V gene: TRBV9
CDR3 DNA: TGTGCCAGCAGCTTCCGGTCGGGGGCCATGAACACTGAAGCTTTCTTT; CDR3 protein: CASSFRSGAMNTEAFF; D gene: .; clone size: few; J gene: TRBJ1-1; V gene: TRBV5-6
CDR3 DNA: TGTGCCAGCAAGGGACAGGCTAATTCGCCCCTCCACTTT; CDR3 protein: CASKGQANSPLHF; D gene: TRBD1; clone size: few; J gene: TRBJ1-6; V gene: TRBV2
CDR3 DNA: TGCGCCAGCAGCTTGAACCGGGGAGGGGCCCCTTACAATGAGCAGTTCTTC; CDR3 protein: CASSLNRGGAPYNEQFF; D gene: TRBD2; clone size: few; J gene: TRBJ2-1; V gene: TRBV5-1
CDR3 DNA: TGTGCCAGCACCTCAGGGGGGCCCGGGTACAATGAGCAGTTCTTC; CDR3 protein: CASTSGGPGYNEQFF; D gene: .; clone size: few; J gene: TRBJ2-1; V gene: TRBV6-6
CDR3 DNA: TGTGCCAGCAGGGGGCTAGCGGGTAAAGAGACCCAGTACTTC; CDR3 protein: CASRGLAGKETQYF; D gene: TRBD2; clone size: .; J gene: TRBJ2-5; V gene: TRBV6-6
CDR3 DNA: TGTGCCAGCAGGCGGGACAGTGTCTCTGGAAACACCATATATTTT; CDR3 protein: CASRRDSVSGNTIYF; D gene: TRBD1; clone size: few; J gene: TRBJ1-3; V gene: TRBV12-3/TRBV12-4
CDR3 DNA: TGTGCCAGCAGCCGACAGGGGGCCAAGGACATTCAGTACTTC; CDR3 protein: CASSRQGAKDIQYF; D gene: TRBD1; clone size: many; J gene: TRBJ2-4; V gene: TRBV12-3/TRBV12-4
CDR3 DNA: TGCGCCAGCAGCCAAGGAGCATTCACTGAAGCTTTCTTT; CDR3 protein: CASSQGAFTEAFF; D gene: .; clone size: many; J gene: TRBJ1-1; V gene: TRBV4-3
CDR3 DNA: TGTGCCAGCAGCTTGGGACTAGCGGGAGAGCCGGTGCGGGGTGAGCAGTTCTTC; CDR3 protein: CASSLGLAGEPVRGEQFF; D gene: TRBD2; clone size: .; J gene: TRBJ2-1; V gene: TRBV5-5
CDR3 DNA: TGTGCCAGCAGCCAAGACGTGGGGACCCGGACCTACGAGCAGTACTTC; CDR3 protein: CASSQDVGTRTYEQYF; D gene: .; clone size: .; J gene: TRBJ2-7; V gene: TRBV3-1
CDR3 DNA: TGTGCTAGTGGTTTGGTACCGGGAAAGGGTGGCTACACCTTC; CDR3 protein: CASGLVPGKGGYTF; D gene: .; clone size: .; J gene: TRBJ1-2; V gene: TRBV12-5
CDR3 DNA: TGTGCCAGCAGCTCCAGGGTTGGGACAGATACGCAGTATTTT; CDR3 protein: CASSSRVGTDTQYF; D gene: .; clone size: many; J gene: TRBJ2-3; V gene: TRBV7-2
CDR3 DNA: TGTGCCAGCAGATCAACAGGTCGTCGATCTGGAAACACCATATATTTT; CDR3 protein: CASRSTGRRSGNTIYF; D gene: .; clone size: .; J gene: TRBJ1-3; V gene: TRBV13
CDR3 DNA: TGCGCCAGCAGCGAAGGAGTAGTTCTAGCGGCTGAAGCTTTCTTT; CDR3 protein: CASSEGVVLAAEAFF; D gene: .; clone size: few; J gene: TRBJ1-1; V gene: TRBV4-1
CDR3 DNA: TGTGCCAGCAGCGTACCCCGGGACGCCGGGGGTACCCAGTACTTC; CDR3 protein: CASSVPRDAGGTQYF; D gene: .; clone size: few; J gene: TRBJ2-5; V gene: TRBV5-4
CDR3 DNA: TGTGCCAGCAGCAGGACTACCGGGACAGGGGGCAGAGCAGCTTTCTTT; CDR3 protein: CASSRTTGTGGRAAFF; D gene: TRBD1; clone size: .; J gene: TRBJ1-1; V gene: TRBV6-5
CDR3 DNA: TGCAGTGCTACCGCCGGGGCCGGTAGCCCCAACTATGGCTACACCTTC; CDR3 protein: CSATAGAGSPNYGYTF; D gene: .; clone size: .; J gene: TRBJ1-2; V gene: TRBV20-1
CDR3 DNA: TGTGCCAGCAGCCAAGCGTCCGGTTATGGAAACACCATATATTTT; CDR3 protein: CASSQASGYGNTIYF; D gene: .; clone size: .; J gene: TRBJ1-3; V gene: TRBV3-1
CDR3 DNA: TGCGCCAGCAGCCGACCCAATGACGATGAGCAGTTCTTC; CDR3 protein: CASSRPNDDEQFF; D gene: .; clone size: .; J gene: TRBJ2-1; V gene: TRBV5-1
CDR3 DNA: TGTGCCAGCAGTTCCACACCGAACTATGGCTACACCTTC; CDR3 protein: CASSSTPNYGYTF; D gene: .; clone size: .; J gene: TRBJ1-2; V gene: TRBV6-2/TRBV6-3
CDR3 DNA: TGCGCCAGCTCGGGGACCACACTCTCCGGGGAGCTGTTTTTT; CDR3 protein: CASSGTTLSGELFF; D gene: .; clone size: .; J gene: TRBJ2-2; V gene: TRBV5-1
CDR3 DNA: TGTGCCAGCGACTCACAGGGTAACACTGAAGCTTTCTTT; CDR3 protein: CASDSQGNTEAFF; D gene: .; clone size: few; J gene: TRBJ1-1; V gene: TRBV2
CDR3 DNA: TGCAGCGTTGGGACAGATGGAAACACCATATATTTT; CDR3 protein: CSVGTDGNTIYF; D gene: .; clone size: many; J gene: TRBJ1-3; V gene: TRBV29-1
CDR3 DNA: TGTGCCAGCAGCCCCCCCCCGGACAGGGGGCGAGATGGCTACACCTTC; CDR3 protein: CASSPPPDRGRDGYTF; D gene: TRBD1; clone size: .; J gene: TRBJ1-2; V gene: TRBV7-9
CDR3 DNA: TGTGCCAGCTCACGGGAAGACAGGGGGCTAGATGGCTACACCTTC; CDR3 protein: CASSREDRGLDGYTF; D gene: TRBD1; clone size: .; J gene: TRBJ1-2; V gene: TRBV18
CDR3 DNA: TGTGCCAGCAGCCTGCGGTCGGACTCCTACGAGCAGGACTTC; CDR3 protein: CASSLRSDSYEQDF; D gene: .; clone size: .; J gene: TRBJ2-7; V gene: TRBV5-5
CDR3 DNA: TGTGCCACCAGTGAGTCAGTCCAAGAGACCCAGTACTTC; CDR3 protein: CATSESVQETQYF; D gene: .; clone size: few; J gene: TRBJ2-5; V gene: TRBV24-1
CDR3 DNA: TGTGCCAGCAGAATAGCGGGAGAATATGAGCAGTTCTTC; CDR3 protein: CASRIAGEYEQFF; D gene: TRBD2; clone size: many; J gene: TRBJ2-1; V gene: TRBV7-2
CDR3 DNA: TGCGCCAGCAGTGACGGACAGAGCAATCAGCCCCAGCATTTT; CDR3 protein: CASSDGQSNQPQHF; D gene: .; clone size: many; J gene: TRBJ1-5; V gene: TRBV5-1
CDR3 DNA: TGTGCCAGCAGCCTCCACGGCGTCTATGGCTACACCTTC; CDR3 protein: CASSLHGVYGYTF; D gene: .; clone size: .; J gene: TRBJ1-2; V gene: TRBV28
CDR3 DNA: TGCAGTGCTAGTCGCTCCTTAAACATTCAGTACTTC; CDR3 protein: CSASRSLNIQYF; D gene: .; clone size: .; J gene: TRBJ2-4; V gene: TRBV20-1
CDR3 DNA: TGTGCCAGCAGCCTTAGCGGGGACGGCTCCTACGAGCAGTACTTC; CDR3 protein: CASSLSGDGSYEQYF; D gene: TRBD2; clone size: few; J gene: TRBJ2-7; V gene: TRBV11-2
CDR3 DNA: TGCGCCAGCAGCACGGACCTTGGAACCTTCACCCTCCACTTT; CDR3 protein: CASSTDLGTFTLHF; D gene: .; clone size: few; J gene: TRBJ1-6; V gene: TRBV5-1
CDR3 DNA: TGTGCCAGCAGCAAAGGACACGAGGGGTCCGGGGAGCTGTTTTTT; CDR3 protein: CASSKGHEGSGELFF; D gene: .; clone size: few; J gene: TRBJ2-2; V gene: TRBV7-9
CDR3 DNA: TGTGCCAGCACTACAACTAGCGGGAGTCCCAATGGGCAGTACTTC; CDR3 protein: CASTTTSGSPNGQYF; D gene: TRBD2; clone size: many; J gene: TRBJ2-7; V gene: TRBV6-1
CDR3 DNA: TGCAGTGCTAGAGATCCCCTCCTAGCGGGAGGTAGCAATGAGCAGTTCTTC; CDR3 protein: CSARDPLLAGGSNEQFF; D gene: TRBD2; clone size: .; J gene: TRBJ2-1; V gene: TRBV20-1
CDR3 DNA: TGTGCCAGCAGTGGCCGGGACGCGAGCTCCTATAATTCACCCCTCCACTTT; CDR3 protein: CASSGRDASSYNSPLHF; D gene: .; clone size: .; J gene: TRBJ1-6; V gene: TRBV6-1
CDR3 DNA: TGTGCCAGCAGAGGGTTATTAGGGGCGCGTGGAAACACCATATATTTT; CDR3 protein: CASRGLLGARGNTIYF; D gene: .; clone size: .; J gene: TRBJ1-3; V gene: TRBV6-5
CDR3 DNA: TGCGCCAGCAGCCAAGGGCGACTAGCGGGATATCACAATGAGCAGTTCTTC; CDR3 protein: CASSQGRLAGYHNEQFF; D gene: TRBD2; clone size: .; J gene: TRBJ2-1; V gene: TRBV4-1
CDR3 DNA: TGTGCTAGCAGCTCAACTTCGAACACCGGGGATCTGTTTTTT; CDR3 protein: CASSSTSNTGDLFF; D gene: .; clone size: .; J gene: TRBJ2-2; V gene: TRBV7-7
CDR3 DNA: TGTGCCAGCAGATCTACAGGGGCGAACTCCTACGAGCAGTACTTC; CDR3 protein: CASRSTGANSYEQYF; D gene: TRBD1; clone size: .; J gene: TRBJ2-7; V gene: TRBV3-1
CDR3 DNA: TGCGCCAGCAGCCGAGTCCGACTAGCGGTTTACAATGAGCAGTTCTTC; CDR3 protein: CASSRVRLAVYNEQFF; D gene: TRBD2; clone size: .; J gene: TRBJ2-1; V gene: TRBV4-1
CDR3 DNA: TGTGCCACCAGCAGAGATGGGGACAGCCCATATGGCTACACCTTC; CDR3 protein: CATSRDGDSPYGYTF; D gene: TRBD1; clone size: few; J gene: TRBJ1-2; V gene: TRBV15
CDR3 DNA: TGCAGCGTGTGGACAGGGCGAGGCACCGGGGAGCTGTTTTTT; CDR3 protein: CSVWTGRGTGELFF; D gene: TRBD1; clone size: .; J gene: TRBJ2-2; V gene: TRBV29-1
CDR3 DNA: TGTGCCAGCAGCTTAAGGGAGAGGGGGGTACTGTTCTTC; CDR3 protein: CASSLRERGVLFF; D gene: .; clone size: once; J gene: TRBJ2-1; V gene: TRBV7-2
CDR3 DNA: TGTGCCACCAGCAGATTAATGAACACTGAAGCTTTCTTT; CDR3 protein: CATSRLMNTEAFF; D gene: .; clone size: .; J gene: TRBJ1-1; V gene: TRBV15
CDR3 DNA: TGCGCCAGCAGGGCAGGATGGAACACTGAAGCTTTCTTT; CDR3 protein: CASRAGWNTEAFF; D gene: .; clone size: .; J gene: TRBJ1-1; V gene: TRBV4-1